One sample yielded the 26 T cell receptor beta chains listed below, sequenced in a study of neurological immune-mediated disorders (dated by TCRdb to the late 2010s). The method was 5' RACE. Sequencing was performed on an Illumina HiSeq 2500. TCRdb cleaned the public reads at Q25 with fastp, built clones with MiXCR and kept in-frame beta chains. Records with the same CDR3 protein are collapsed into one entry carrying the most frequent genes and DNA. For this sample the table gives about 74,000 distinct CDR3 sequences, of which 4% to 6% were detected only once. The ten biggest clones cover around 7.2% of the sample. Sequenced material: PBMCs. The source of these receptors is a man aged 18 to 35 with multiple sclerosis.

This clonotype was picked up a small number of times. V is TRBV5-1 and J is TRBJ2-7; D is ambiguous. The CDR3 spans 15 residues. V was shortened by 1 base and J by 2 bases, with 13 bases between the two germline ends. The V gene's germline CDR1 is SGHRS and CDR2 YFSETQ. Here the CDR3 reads CASSLRPESTYEQYF. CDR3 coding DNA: TGCGCCAGCAGCTTGAGGCCGGAAAGCACCTACGAGCAGTACTTC.

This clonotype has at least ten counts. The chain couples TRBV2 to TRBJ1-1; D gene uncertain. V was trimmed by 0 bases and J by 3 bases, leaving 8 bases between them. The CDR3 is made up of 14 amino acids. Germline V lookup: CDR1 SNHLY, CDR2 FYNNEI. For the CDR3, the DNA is TGTGCCAGCAGTGAAGCAATGACGTACACTGAAGCTTTCTTT. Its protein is CASSEAMTYTEAFF.

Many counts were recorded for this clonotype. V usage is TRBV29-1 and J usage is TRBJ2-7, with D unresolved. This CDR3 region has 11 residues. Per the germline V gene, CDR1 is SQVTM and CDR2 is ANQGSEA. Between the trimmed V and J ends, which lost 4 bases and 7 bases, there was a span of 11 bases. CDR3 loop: CSVAWNKEQYF. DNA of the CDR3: TGCAGCGTTGCCTGGAATAAAGAGCAGTACTTC.

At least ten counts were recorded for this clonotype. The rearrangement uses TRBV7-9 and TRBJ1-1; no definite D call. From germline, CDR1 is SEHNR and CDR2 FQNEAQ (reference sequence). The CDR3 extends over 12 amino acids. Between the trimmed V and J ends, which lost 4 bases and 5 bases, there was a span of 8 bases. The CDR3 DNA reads TGTGCCAGCAGCTCGGGGTTAACTGAAGCTTTCTTT. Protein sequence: CASSSGLTEAFF.

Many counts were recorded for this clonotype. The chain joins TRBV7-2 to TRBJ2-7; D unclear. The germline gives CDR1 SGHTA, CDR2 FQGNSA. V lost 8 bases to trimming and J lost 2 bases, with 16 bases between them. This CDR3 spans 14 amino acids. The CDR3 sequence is CASGRVGPAYEQYF. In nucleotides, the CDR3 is TGTGCCAGCGGTCGGGTAGGACCTGCCTACGAGCAGTACTTC.

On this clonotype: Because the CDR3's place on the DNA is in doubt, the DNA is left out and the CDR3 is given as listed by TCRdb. CDR3 sequence: CASSIYLCSAFGGQGQSEQYF. The genes are TRBV9 and TRBJ2-7; TRBD1, the table's D call, was not compared with the DNA. Germline CDR1 and CDR2: SGDLS and YYNGEE. The CDR3 numbers 21 amino acids, ends counted.

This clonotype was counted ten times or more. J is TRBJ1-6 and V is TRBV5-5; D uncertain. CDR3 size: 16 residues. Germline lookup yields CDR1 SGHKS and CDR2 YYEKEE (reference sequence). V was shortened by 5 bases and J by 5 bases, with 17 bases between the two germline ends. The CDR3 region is CASRVTPGVDNSPLHF. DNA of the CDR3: TGTGCCAGCAGAGTCACCCCGGGTGTTGATAATTCACCCCTCCACTTT.

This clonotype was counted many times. The CDR3 here is CSARDARGRMSDQPQHF. The CDR3 bases are TGCAGTGCTAGAGACGCTAGGGGGCGGATGAGTGATCAGCCCCAGCATTTT. The rearrangement links TRBV20-1 to TRBJ1-5, with 7 bases identical to TRBD1. Germline-derived CDR1 and CDR2 are DFQATT and SNEGSKA (reference sequence). J was trimmed by 5 bases and V by 0 bases; bases with no gene match: 13. The CDR3 runs to 17 residues.

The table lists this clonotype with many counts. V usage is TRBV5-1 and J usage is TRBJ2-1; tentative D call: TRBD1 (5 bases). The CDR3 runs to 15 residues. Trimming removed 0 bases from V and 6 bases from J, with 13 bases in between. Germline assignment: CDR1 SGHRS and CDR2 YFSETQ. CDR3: CASSLGQRQGNEQFF. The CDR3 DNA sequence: TGCGCCAGCAGCTTGGGACAGAGACAAGGCAATGAGCAGTTCTTC. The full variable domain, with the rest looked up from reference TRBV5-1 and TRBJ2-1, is KAGVTQTPRYLIKTRGQQVTLSCSPISGHRSVSWYQQTPGQGLQFLFEYFSETQRNKGNFPGRFSGRQFSNSRSEMNVSTLELGDSALYLCASSLGQRQGNEQFFGPGTRLTVL.

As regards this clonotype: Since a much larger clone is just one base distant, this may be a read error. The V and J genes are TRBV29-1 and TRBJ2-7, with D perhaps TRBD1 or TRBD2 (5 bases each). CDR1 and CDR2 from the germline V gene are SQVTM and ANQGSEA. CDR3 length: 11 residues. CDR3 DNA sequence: TGCAGCGGCAGGTTACGGGGCGAGAAGTACTTC. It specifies CSGRLRGEKYF.

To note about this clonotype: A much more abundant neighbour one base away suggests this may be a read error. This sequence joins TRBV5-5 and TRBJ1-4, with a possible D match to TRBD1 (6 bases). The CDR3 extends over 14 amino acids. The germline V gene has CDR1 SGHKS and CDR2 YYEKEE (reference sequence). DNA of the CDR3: TGTGCCAGCAGCTTGTCCAGGGGTTATGACAAACTGTTTTTT. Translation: CASSLSRGYDKLFF.

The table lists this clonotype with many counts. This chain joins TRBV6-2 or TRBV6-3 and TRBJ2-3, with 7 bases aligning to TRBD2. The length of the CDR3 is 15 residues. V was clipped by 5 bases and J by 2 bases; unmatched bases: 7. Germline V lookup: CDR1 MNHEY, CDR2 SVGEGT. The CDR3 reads CASSLWGGNTDTQYF. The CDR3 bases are TGTGCCAGCAGTCTATGGGGGGGGAACACAGATACGCAGTATTTT.

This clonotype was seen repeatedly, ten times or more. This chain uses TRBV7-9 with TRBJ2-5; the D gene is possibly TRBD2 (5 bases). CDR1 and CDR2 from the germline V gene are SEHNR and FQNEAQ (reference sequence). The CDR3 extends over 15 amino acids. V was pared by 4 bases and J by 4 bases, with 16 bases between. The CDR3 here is CASSYGIAPRETQYF. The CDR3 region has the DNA TGTGCCAGCAGCTACGGGATAGCCCCAAGAGAGACCCAGTACTTC.

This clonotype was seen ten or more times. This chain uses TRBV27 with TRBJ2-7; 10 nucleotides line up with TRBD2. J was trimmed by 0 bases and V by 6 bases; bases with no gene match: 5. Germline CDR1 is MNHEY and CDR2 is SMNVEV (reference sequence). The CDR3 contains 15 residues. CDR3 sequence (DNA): TGTGCCAGCAGAAATGGACTAGCGGTCTCCTACGAGCAGTACTTC. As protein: CASRNGLAVSYEQYF.

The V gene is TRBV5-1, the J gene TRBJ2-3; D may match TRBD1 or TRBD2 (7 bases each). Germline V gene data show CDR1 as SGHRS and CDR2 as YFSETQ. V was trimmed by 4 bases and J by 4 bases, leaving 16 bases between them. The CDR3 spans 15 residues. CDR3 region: CASSPRGGAADTQYF. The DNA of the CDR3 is TGCGCCAGCAGCCCCAGGGGGGGAGCTGCAGATACGCAGTATTTT.

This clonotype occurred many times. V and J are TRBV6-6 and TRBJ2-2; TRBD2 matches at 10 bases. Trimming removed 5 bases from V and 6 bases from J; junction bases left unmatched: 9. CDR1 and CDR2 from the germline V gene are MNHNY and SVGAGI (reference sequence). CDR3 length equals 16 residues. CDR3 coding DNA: TGTGCCAGCAGTCAACCTAGCGGGAGTACCGCCGGGGAGCTGTTTTTT. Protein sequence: CASSQPSGSTAGELFF.

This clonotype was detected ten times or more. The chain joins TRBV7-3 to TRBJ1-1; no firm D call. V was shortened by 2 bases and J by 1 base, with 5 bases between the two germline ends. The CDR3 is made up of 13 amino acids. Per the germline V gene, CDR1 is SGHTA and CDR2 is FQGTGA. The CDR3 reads CASSLRQNTEAFF. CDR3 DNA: TGTGCCAGCAGCTTACGTCAGAACACTGAAGCTTTCTTT.

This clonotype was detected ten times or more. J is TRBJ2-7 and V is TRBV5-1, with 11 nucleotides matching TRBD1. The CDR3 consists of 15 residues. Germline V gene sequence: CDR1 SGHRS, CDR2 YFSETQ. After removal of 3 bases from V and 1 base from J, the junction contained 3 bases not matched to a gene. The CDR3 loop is CASSWDRGLSYEQYF. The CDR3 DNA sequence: TGCGCCAGCAGCTGGGACAGGGGGTTGTCCTACGAGCAGTACTTC.

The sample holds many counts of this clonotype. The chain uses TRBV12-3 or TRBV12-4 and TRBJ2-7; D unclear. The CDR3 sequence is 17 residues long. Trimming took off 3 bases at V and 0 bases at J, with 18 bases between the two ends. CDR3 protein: CASSFWSWQDPSYEQYF. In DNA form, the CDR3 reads TGTGCCAGCAGTTTTTGGAGTTGGCAGGACCCCTCCTACGAGCAGTACTTC.

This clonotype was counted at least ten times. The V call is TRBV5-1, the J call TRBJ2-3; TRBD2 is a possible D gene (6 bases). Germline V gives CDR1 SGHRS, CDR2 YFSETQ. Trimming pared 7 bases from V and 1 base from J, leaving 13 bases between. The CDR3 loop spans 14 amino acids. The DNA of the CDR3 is TGCGCCAGCTTAGATCCGGGGGGCACAGATACGCAGTATTTT. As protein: CASLDPGGTDTQYF. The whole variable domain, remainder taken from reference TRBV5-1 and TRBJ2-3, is KAGVTQTPRYLIKTRGQQVTLSCSPISGHRSVSWYQQTPGQGLQFLFEYFSETQRNKGNFPGRFSGRQFSNSRSEMNVSTLELGDSALYLCASLDPGGTDTQYFGPGTRLTVL.

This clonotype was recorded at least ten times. The CDR3 protein is CSADDAQQGAYLDTEAFF. CDR3 DNA sequence: TGCAGTGCCGACGACGCCCAACAGGGGGCCTATTTAGACACTGAAGCTTTCTTT. This chain joins TRBV20-1 and TRBJ1-1, with 9 positions matching TRBD1. The ends lost 6 bases at V and 3 bases at J; junction bases unmatched: 20. Germline lookup yields CDR1 DFQATT and CDR2 SNEGSKA (reference sequence). The length of the CDR3 is 18 residues.

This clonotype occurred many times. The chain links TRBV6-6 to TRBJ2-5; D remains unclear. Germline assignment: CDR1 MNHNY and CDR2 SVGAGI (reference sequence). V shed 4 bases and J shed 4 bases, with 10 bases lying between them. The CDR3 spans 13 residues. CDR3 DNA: TGTGCCAGCAGTTTCACAGCCCTAGAGACCCAGTACTTC. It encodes CASSFTALETQYF.

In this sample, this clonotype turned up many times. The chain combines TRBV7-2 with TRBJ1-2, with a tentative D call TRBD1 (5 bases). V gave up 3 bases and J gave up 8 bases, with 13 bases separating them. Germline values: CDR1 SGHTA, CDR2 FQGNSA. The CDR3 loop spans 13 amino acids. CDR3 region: CASSFGHNSGYTF. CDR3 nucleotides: TGTGCCAGCAGCTTTGGACACAATTCAGGCTACACCTTC.

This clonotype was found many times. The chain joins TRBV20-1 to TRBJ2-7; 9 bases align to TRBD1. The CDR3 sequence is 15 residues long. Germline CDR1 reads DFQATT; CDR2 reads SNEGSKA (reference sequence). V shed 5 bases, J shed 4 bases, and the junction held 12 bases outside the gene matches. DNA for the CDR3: TGCAGTGCTCCGAGCGGCCGGGACAGGGTGTACGAGCAGTACTTC. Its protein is CSAPSGRDRVYEQYF.

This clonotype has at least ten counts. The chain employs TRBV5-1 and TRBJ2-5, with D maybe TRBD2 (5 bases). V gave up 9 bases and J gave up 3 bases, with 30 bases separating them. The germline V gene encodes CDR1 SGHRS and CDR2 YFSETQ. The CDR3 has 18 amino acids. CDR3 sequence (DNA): TGCGCCACCCGAGAGGCGGGTCGACGCTCAGTAGCTAAAGAGACCCAGTACTTC. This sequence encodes CATREAGRRSVAKETQYF.

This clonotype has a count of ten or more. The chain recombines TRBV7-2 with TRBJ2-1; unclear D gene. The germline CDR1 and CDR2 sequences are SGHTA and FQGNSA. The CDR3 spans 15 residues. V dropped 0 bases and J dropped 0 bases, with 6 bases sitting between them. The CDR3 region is CASSLAVSSYNEQFF. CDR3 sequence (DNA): TGTGCCAGCAGCTTAGCAGTGAGCTCCTACAATGAGCAGTTCTTC.